This TCR beta chain was identified in a study of post-analysis software for immune sequencing data. Study-wide findings and caveats: Samples from a shared batch, those prepared together, strongly co-clustered by F measure. Patients showed TRBV5-6, TRBV5-1 and TRBV20-1 among a handful of TRBV segments more frequent than in controls. Normalized Chao1 diversity was significantly lower in multiple sclerosis patients than in controls.

V gave up 0 bases and J gave up 4 bases; unmatched junction bases: 7. The CDR3 totals 16 residues. Germline values: CDR1 SGHRS, CDR2 YFSETQ. Presence of unique molecular identifiers characterized the TCR beta cDNA libraries. Using its own MiXCR run on the PCR reads, TCRdb lists one record per CDR3 protein. The profile covers approximately 570,000 distinct CDR3 sequences, with 44% appearing a single time and under 2% taken by the ten largest. A note on this clonotype: What it binds is unknown.

Specimen: blood. This sequence originates from a girl aged 10 to 17 with multiple sclerosis. The rearrangement links TRBV5-1 to TRBJ2-7, with 10 bases lining up with TRBD2. The CDR3 loop is CASSLVSTSGQYEQYF. The CDR3 nucleotides are TGCGCCAGCAGCTTGGTATCGACTAGCGGGCAATACGAGCAGTACTTC.